The 30 T cell receptor beta chains presented below share a single source sample, sequenced in a study of Ad26.COV2.S vaccination and SARS-CoV-2 variants. The treatment here: some 20 received Ad26.COV2.S at low or high dose, single or two shots; 5 received placebo; per-sample allocation not given. Day 63 following the first vaccine or placebo injection was when the samples were taken. TCRdb keeps only in-frame clones here, not all; method: immunoSEQ multiplex PCR. Of about 350,000 clones listed, more than 85% are singletons. Sequencing was performed on peripheral blood, taken in a trial of Ad26.COV2.S vaccine versus placebo. All receptors derive from a person aged 18-60 years who received the Ad26.COV2.S COVID-19 vaccine or a placebo.

The V gene is TRBV30, the J gene TRBJ2-5, with D possibly being TRBD1 or TRBD2 (6 bases each). The CDR3 runs to 14 residues. In germline, CDR1 is GTSNPN, CDR2 SVGIG (reference sequence). Trimming left V 2 bases short and J 7 bases short, with 17 bases between. CDR3 region: CAWSPSAEGGTQYF. CDR3 coding DNA: TGTGCCTGGAGTCCCTCCGCAGAGGGGGGGACCCAGTACTTC.

The CDR3 region has the DNA TGTGCCAGCAGCGGCAACAGTGCTGAAGAGACCCAGTACTTC. This codes for CASSGNSAEETQYF. V is TRBV9 and J is TRBJ2-5; D unresolved. The CDR3 is made up of 14 amino acids. Trimming cost V 3 bases and J 3 bases, with 12 bases left between them. CDR1 and CDR2 (germline): SGDLS, YYNGEE.

The chain recombines TRBV11-3 with TRBJ2-3; D not certain. V lost 1 base, J lost 5 bases, and 7 bases lay in between. CDR3 length: 13 amino acids. Germline lookup yields CDR1 SGHNT and CDR2 YENEEA. In DNA form, the CDR3 reads TGTGCCAGCAGCTTAGCTCCGTTAGATACGCAGTATTTT. This codes for CASSLAPLDTQYF. The complete variable domain, with remaining parts taken from reference TRBV11-3 and TRBJ2-3, reads EAGVVQSPRYKIIEKKQPVAFWCNPISGHNTLYWYLQNLGQGPELLIRYENEEAVDDSQLPKDRFSAERLKGVDSTLKIQPAELGDSAVYLCASSLAPLDTQYFGPGTRLTVL.

In DNA, the CDR3 is TGTGCCAGCAGTGAGAGACAGGGGGCCGTTGAGCAGTTCTTC. As protein: CASSERQGAVEQFF. The V gene is TRBV6-4, the J gene TRBJ2-1, with TRBD1 identical over 10 bases. The V segment lost 3 bases and the J segment 9 bases; nucleotides outside the gene matches: 5. CDR1 MRHNA and CDR2 SNTAGT come from the germline V gene. This CDR3 is 14 amino acids long.

The chain combines TRBV7-9 with TRBJ1-1; D is unresolved. V was cut by 5 bases and J by 0 bases, with 4 bases left in between. Germline V gives CDR1 SEHNR, CDR2 FQNEAQ (reference sequence). The CDR3 totals 12 residues. The CDR3 protein is CASSHVNTEAFF. The CDR3 DNA reads as TGTGCCAGCAGCCATGTGAACACTGAAGCTTTCTTT.

This clone has only a few counts. The DNA for the CDR3 is TGTGCCAGCAGCCTCACCGGGACAGGGGTGGATCAGCCCCAGCATTTT. It translates to CASSLTGTGVDQPQHF. The V call is TRBV7-9, the J call TRBJ1-5, with 10 bases lining up with TRBD1. After removal of 5 bases from V and 5 bases from J, the junction contained 9 bases not matched to a gene. The CDR3 contains 16 residues. Germline V CDR1 and CDR2: SEHNR, FQNEAQ (reference sequence).

In DNA, the CDR3 is TGTGCCAGCTCACCGGGGGGACAGCACAACTATGGCTACACCTTC. This encodes CASSPGGQHNYGYTF. The V call is TRBV18, the J call TRBJ1-2, with 7 bases that match TRBD1. Looked up from germline, CDR1 is KGHSH and CDR2 is LQKENI. The CDR3 runs 15 residues. The J segment lost 2 bases and the V segment lost 3 bases, leaving 6 bases of the junction unmatched.

V and J are TRBV20-1 and TRBJ1-2; D is unresolved. The germline CDR1 and CDR2 sequences are DFQATT and SNEGSKA (reference sequence). This CDR3 is 10 amino acids long. V dropped 6 bases and J dropped 2 bases, with 4 bases sitting between them. The CDR3 reads CSAENYGYTF. The CDR3 DNA is TGCAGTGCCGAGAACTATGGCTACACCTTC.

The chain uses TRBV9 and TRBJ1-4; no clear D gene. The CDR3 contains 14 residues. The V gene's germline CDR1 is SGDLS and CDR2 YYNGEE. The ends were cut back, 4 bases at V and 8 bases at J, with 15 bases in the middle. CDR3 loop: CASSSRYSGEKLFF. DNA of the CDR3: TGTGCCAGCAGCTCACGATATTCGGGCGAAAAACTGTTTTTT.

This clone occurred a few times. This chain connects TRBV6-5 to TRBJ1-1; tentatively, D is TRBD1 (5 bases). CDR1 is MNHEY and CDR2 is SVGAGI in the germline V gene. V was trimmed by 7 bases and J by 1 base, leaving 13 bases between them. The CDR3 consists of 14 residues. The CDR3 nucleotides are TGTGCCAGCAAATCAGGGTCTCCGAACACTGAAGCTTTCTTT. It yields the protein CASKSGSPNTEAFF.

Notes on this clone: The sample carries other DNA sequences with the same CDR3. This chain connects TRBV5-1 to TRBJ1-1; a possible D gene is TRBD1 (5 bases). The V end was cut by 2 bases, the J end by 1 base, with 9 bases between. Germline V gene sequence: CDR1 SGHRS, CDR2 YFSETQ. The CDR3 runs 14 residues. CDR3 residues: CASSLDRGNTEAFF. Here the CDR3 DNA reads TGCGCCAGCAGCTTAGACAGAGGGAACACTGAAGCTTTCTTT.

This chain joins TRBV7-2 and TRBJ1-1; TRBD1 matches at 7 bases. This CDR3 is built from 16 residues. V was clipped by 1 base and J by 7 bases; unmatched bases: 12. Germline CDR1 is SGHTA and CDR2 is FQGNSA. CDR3 sequence: CASSLEALTGAYEAFF. For the CDR3, the DNA is TGTGCCAGCAGCTTAGAAGCACTTACAGGGGCATATGAAGCTTTCTTT.

This rearrangement joins TRBV3-1 (or the pseudogene TRBV3-2) to TRBJ1-6; 7 positions agree with TRBD1. The CDR3 runs 15 residues. Germline V gives CDR1 LGHDT, CDR2 YNNKEL (reference sequence). Trimming took 5 bases from V and 5 from J; bases not matched to a gene: 6. Written as DNA, the CDR3 is TGTGCCAGCAGCGTAGCCGGGACAGATAATTCACCCCTCCACTTT. This codes for CASSVAGTDNSPLHF.

The gene calls are TRBV2 and TRBJ2-5, with 7 bases identical to TRBD2. Trimming removed 4 bases from V and 4 bases from J; junction bases left unmatched: 9. The CDR3 has 15 amino acids. Per germline, CDR1 SNHLY and CDR2 FYNNEI. DNA for the CDR3: TGTGCCAGCAGTGCTCGGGACTATGCTGGAGAGACCCAGTACTTC. Translating gives CASSARDYAGETQYF.

This sequence joins TRBV4-3 and TRBJ1-3; D is ambiguous. Germline V gene data show CDR1 as LGHNA and CDR2 as YSLEER. The CDR3 spans 16 residues. V was trimmed by 1 base and J by 0 bases, leaving 10 bases between them. The DNA for the CDR3 is TGCGCCAGCAGCCAAGGGATGGTCAGCTCTGGAAACACCATATATTTT. Its translation is CASSQGMVSSGNTIYF.

CDR3 protein: CASSLWGQGGSYEQYF. CDR3 nucleotides: TGTGCCAGCAGTTTATGGGGACAGGGGGGGTCCTACGAGCAGTACTTC. V gene TRBV27 combines with J gene TRBJ2-7, with 11 bases matching TRBD1. This CDR3 has 16 amino acids. The V segment lost 1 base and the J segment 1 base; nucleotides outside the gene matches: 3. Germline values: CDR1 MNHEY, CDR2 SMNVEV (reference sequence).

The chain combines TRBV6-1 with TRBJ2-7; a possible D gene is TRBD2 (5 bases). V lost 2 bases to trimming and J lost 3 bases, with 11 bases between them. This CDR3 comprises 14 residues. CDR1 and CDR2 from the germline V gene are MNHNS and SASEGT. As DNA, the CDR3 is TGTGCCAGCAGTGAAAGTGGTCGGGGCTACGAGCAGTACTTC. It is translated as CASSESGRGYEQYF.

The chain has TRBV3-1 (or the pseudogene TRBV3-2) and TRBJ2-7, with TRBD1 identical over 11 bases. V lost 0 bases to trimming and J lost 4 bases; unmatched junction nucleotides: 5. Germline V CDR1 and CDR2: LGHDT, YNNKEL (reference sequence). The CDR3 spans 16 residues. CDR3 DNA sequence: TGTGCCAGCAGCCAAGAACGGGACAGGGGGTATTACGAGCAGTACTTC. It yields the protein CASSQERDRGYYEQYF.

The chain joins TRBV6-5 to TRBJ1-6, with TRBD1 matching 11 bases. The CDR3 consists of 16 residues. V trimming: 4 bases; J trimming: 8 bases; junction bases outside the gene matches: 7. CDR1 and CDR2 from the germline V gene are MNHEY and SVGAGI. This CDR3 reads CASSSLGQGGDSPLHF. CDR3 coding DNA: TGTGCCAGCAGTTCGCTGGGACAGGGGGGGGATTCACCCCTCCACTTT.

The chain is built from TRBV30 and TRBJ2-5; 9 bases match TRBD2. The CDR3 has 18 amino acids. Unmatched junction bases numbered 18, after V lost 3 bases and J lost 4 bases. CDR1 is GTSNPN, CDR2 SVGIG, per germline (reference sequence). CDR3: CAWSARREAGGGRETQYF. The CDR3 DNA reads as TGTGCCTGGAGCGCTCGCAGGGAGGCGGGAGGGGGAAGAGAGACCCAGTACTTC.

This chain links TRBV5-1 with TRBJ2-3; D perhaps matches TRBD1 (6 bases). This CDR3 has 12 residues. Between the trimmed V and J ends, which lost 4 bases and 5 bases, there was a span of 8 bases. The V gene's germline CDR1 is SGHRS and CDR2 YFSETQ. CDR3 DNA: TGCGCCAGCAGCACAGGGATAGATACGCAGTATTTT. Amino acid sequence: CASSTGIDTQYF.

The chain uses TRBV9 and TRBJ1-4; D perhaps matches TRBD1 (5 bases). Trimming left V 4 bases short and J 7 bases short, with 20 bases between. CDR1 and CDR2 from the germline V gene are SGDLS and YYNGEE. CDR3 length: 16 residues. The CDR3 nucleotides are TGTGCCAGCAGCCCAGGGCCAGGGACGGCTTTTGAAAAACTGTTTTTT. Protein: CASSPGPGTAFEKLFF. Drawing the rest from reference TRBV9 and TRBJ1-4, the complete variable domain is DSGVTQTPKHLITATGQRVTLRCSPRSGDLSVYWYQQSLDQGLQFLIQYYNGEERAKGNILERFSAQQFPDLHSELNLSSLELGDSALYFCASSPGPGTAFEKLFFGSGTQLSVL.

The rearrangement joins TRBV28 to TRBJ1-1, with TRBD1 matching 8 bases. The V gene's germline CDR1 is MDHEN and CDR2 SYDVKM. The CDR3 contains 14 residues. J was trimmed by 8 bases and V by 6 bases; bases with no gene match: 11. The CDR3: CASSPPPRTGEAFF. CDR3 DNA: TGTGCCAGCAGCCCTCCCCCTAGGACAGGGGAAGCTTTCTTT. The full variable domain, in which reference TRBV28 and TRBJ1-1 provide the parts outside the CDR3, is DVKVTQSSRYLVKRTGEKVFLECVQDMDHENMFWYRQDPGLGLRLIYFSYDVKMKEKGDIPEGYSVSREKKERFSLILESASTNQTSMYLCASSPPPRTGEAFFGQGTRLTVV.

In this sample, this clone turned up once. This rearrangement joins TRBV29-1 to TRBJ2-2; D gene ambiguous. Trimming took off 2 bases at V and 3 bases at J, with 4 bases between the two ends. The length of the CDR3 is 12 residues. Germline values: CDR1 SQVTM, CDR2 ANQGSEA. CDR3 in amino acids: CSVERDTGELFF. The CDR3 nucleotides are TGCAGCGTTGAACGAGACACCGGGGAGCTGTTTTTT.

This clone was observed a handful of times. The V and J genes are TRBV12-3 or TRBV12-4 and TRBJ1-1; 8 bases map to TRBD1. The length of the CDR3 is 13 residues. V was clipped by 5 bases and J by 1 base; unmatched bases: 0. CDR3 bases: TGTGCCAGCAGTGACAGGGGGAACACTGAAGCTTTCTTT. It yields the protein CASSDRGNTEAFF.

The chain links TRBV7-9 to TRBJ1-4; D unclear. V lost 6 bases and J 3 bases, leaving 11 bases between the germline ends. This CDR3 is built from 14 residues. CDR1 and CDR2 from the germline V gene are SEHNR and FQNEAQ (reference sequence). In nucleotides, the CDR3 is TGTGCCAGCAGGCCGTCTCTAGCTAATGAAAAACTGTTTTTT. Translated: CASRPSLANEKLFF.

The rearrangement links TRBV27 to TRBJ1-4, with TRBD1 identical over 9 bases. This CDR3 spans 15 amino acids. The germline CDR1 and CDR2 sequences are MNHEY and SMNVEV (reference sequence). The V segment lost 6 bases and the J segment 6 bases; nucleotides outside the gene matches: 8. CDR3 region: CASRPQGAIDEKLFF. Here the CDR3 DNA reads TGTGCCAGCAGGCCACAGGGGGCGATAGATGAAAAACTGTTTTTT.

The J gene is TRBJ2-3, the V gene TRBV19; D gene uncertain. With 0 bases removed from V and 6 bases from J, the gap between germline ends came to 4 bases. Germline-derived CDR1 and CDR2 are LNHDA and SQIVND (reference sequence). This CDR3 is built from 12 residues. For the CDR3, the DNA is TGTGCCAGTAGTATAGACCCGGATACGCAGTATTTT. Translating it yields CASSIDPDTQYF.

This clone was seen ten or more times. V usage is TRBV6-2 or TRBV6-3 and J usage is TRBJ2-1; a possible D gene is TRBD1 (6 bases). The germline gives CDR1 MNHEY, CDR2 SVGEGT. The CDR3 runs 16 residues. V shed 1 base and J shed 0 bases, with 10 bases lying between them. The CDR3 region is CASSYWTASSYNEQFF. The CDR3 DNA sequence: TGTGCCAGCAGTTACTGGACAGCGAGCTCCTACAATGAGCAGTTCTTC.

The chain carries TRBV9 and TRBJ2-2; no reliable D call. CDR1 SGDLS and CDR2 YYNGEE come from the germline V gene. Trimming cost V 4 bases and J 0 bases, with 13 bases left between them. The CDR3 length is 16 residues. The CDR3 nucleotides are TGTGCCAGCAGCAAGCAGGACCGCTCGAACACCGGGGAGCTGTTTTTT. Its protein product is CASSKQDRSNTGELFF.